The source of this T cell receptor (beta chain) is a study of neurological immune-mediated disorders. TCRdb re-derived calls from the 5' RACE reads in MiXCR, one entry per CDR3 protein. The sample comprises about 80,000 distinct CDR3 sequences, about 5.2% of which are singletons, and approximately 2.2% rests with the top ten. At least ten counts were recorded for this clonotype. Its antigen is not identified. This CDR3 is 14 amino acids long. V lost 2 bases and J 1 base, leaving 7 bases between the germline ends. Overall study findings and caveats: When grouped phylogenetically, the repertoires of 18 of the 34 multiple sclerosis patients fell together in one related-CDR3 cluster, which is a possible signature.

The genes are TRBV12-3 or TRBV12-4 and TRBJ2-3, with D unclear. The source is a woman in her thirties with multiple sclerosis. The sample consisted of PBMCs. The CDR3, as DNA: TGTGCCAGCAGTTTATCACGCGGCACAGATACGCAGTATTTT. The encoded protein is CASSLSRGTDTQYF.